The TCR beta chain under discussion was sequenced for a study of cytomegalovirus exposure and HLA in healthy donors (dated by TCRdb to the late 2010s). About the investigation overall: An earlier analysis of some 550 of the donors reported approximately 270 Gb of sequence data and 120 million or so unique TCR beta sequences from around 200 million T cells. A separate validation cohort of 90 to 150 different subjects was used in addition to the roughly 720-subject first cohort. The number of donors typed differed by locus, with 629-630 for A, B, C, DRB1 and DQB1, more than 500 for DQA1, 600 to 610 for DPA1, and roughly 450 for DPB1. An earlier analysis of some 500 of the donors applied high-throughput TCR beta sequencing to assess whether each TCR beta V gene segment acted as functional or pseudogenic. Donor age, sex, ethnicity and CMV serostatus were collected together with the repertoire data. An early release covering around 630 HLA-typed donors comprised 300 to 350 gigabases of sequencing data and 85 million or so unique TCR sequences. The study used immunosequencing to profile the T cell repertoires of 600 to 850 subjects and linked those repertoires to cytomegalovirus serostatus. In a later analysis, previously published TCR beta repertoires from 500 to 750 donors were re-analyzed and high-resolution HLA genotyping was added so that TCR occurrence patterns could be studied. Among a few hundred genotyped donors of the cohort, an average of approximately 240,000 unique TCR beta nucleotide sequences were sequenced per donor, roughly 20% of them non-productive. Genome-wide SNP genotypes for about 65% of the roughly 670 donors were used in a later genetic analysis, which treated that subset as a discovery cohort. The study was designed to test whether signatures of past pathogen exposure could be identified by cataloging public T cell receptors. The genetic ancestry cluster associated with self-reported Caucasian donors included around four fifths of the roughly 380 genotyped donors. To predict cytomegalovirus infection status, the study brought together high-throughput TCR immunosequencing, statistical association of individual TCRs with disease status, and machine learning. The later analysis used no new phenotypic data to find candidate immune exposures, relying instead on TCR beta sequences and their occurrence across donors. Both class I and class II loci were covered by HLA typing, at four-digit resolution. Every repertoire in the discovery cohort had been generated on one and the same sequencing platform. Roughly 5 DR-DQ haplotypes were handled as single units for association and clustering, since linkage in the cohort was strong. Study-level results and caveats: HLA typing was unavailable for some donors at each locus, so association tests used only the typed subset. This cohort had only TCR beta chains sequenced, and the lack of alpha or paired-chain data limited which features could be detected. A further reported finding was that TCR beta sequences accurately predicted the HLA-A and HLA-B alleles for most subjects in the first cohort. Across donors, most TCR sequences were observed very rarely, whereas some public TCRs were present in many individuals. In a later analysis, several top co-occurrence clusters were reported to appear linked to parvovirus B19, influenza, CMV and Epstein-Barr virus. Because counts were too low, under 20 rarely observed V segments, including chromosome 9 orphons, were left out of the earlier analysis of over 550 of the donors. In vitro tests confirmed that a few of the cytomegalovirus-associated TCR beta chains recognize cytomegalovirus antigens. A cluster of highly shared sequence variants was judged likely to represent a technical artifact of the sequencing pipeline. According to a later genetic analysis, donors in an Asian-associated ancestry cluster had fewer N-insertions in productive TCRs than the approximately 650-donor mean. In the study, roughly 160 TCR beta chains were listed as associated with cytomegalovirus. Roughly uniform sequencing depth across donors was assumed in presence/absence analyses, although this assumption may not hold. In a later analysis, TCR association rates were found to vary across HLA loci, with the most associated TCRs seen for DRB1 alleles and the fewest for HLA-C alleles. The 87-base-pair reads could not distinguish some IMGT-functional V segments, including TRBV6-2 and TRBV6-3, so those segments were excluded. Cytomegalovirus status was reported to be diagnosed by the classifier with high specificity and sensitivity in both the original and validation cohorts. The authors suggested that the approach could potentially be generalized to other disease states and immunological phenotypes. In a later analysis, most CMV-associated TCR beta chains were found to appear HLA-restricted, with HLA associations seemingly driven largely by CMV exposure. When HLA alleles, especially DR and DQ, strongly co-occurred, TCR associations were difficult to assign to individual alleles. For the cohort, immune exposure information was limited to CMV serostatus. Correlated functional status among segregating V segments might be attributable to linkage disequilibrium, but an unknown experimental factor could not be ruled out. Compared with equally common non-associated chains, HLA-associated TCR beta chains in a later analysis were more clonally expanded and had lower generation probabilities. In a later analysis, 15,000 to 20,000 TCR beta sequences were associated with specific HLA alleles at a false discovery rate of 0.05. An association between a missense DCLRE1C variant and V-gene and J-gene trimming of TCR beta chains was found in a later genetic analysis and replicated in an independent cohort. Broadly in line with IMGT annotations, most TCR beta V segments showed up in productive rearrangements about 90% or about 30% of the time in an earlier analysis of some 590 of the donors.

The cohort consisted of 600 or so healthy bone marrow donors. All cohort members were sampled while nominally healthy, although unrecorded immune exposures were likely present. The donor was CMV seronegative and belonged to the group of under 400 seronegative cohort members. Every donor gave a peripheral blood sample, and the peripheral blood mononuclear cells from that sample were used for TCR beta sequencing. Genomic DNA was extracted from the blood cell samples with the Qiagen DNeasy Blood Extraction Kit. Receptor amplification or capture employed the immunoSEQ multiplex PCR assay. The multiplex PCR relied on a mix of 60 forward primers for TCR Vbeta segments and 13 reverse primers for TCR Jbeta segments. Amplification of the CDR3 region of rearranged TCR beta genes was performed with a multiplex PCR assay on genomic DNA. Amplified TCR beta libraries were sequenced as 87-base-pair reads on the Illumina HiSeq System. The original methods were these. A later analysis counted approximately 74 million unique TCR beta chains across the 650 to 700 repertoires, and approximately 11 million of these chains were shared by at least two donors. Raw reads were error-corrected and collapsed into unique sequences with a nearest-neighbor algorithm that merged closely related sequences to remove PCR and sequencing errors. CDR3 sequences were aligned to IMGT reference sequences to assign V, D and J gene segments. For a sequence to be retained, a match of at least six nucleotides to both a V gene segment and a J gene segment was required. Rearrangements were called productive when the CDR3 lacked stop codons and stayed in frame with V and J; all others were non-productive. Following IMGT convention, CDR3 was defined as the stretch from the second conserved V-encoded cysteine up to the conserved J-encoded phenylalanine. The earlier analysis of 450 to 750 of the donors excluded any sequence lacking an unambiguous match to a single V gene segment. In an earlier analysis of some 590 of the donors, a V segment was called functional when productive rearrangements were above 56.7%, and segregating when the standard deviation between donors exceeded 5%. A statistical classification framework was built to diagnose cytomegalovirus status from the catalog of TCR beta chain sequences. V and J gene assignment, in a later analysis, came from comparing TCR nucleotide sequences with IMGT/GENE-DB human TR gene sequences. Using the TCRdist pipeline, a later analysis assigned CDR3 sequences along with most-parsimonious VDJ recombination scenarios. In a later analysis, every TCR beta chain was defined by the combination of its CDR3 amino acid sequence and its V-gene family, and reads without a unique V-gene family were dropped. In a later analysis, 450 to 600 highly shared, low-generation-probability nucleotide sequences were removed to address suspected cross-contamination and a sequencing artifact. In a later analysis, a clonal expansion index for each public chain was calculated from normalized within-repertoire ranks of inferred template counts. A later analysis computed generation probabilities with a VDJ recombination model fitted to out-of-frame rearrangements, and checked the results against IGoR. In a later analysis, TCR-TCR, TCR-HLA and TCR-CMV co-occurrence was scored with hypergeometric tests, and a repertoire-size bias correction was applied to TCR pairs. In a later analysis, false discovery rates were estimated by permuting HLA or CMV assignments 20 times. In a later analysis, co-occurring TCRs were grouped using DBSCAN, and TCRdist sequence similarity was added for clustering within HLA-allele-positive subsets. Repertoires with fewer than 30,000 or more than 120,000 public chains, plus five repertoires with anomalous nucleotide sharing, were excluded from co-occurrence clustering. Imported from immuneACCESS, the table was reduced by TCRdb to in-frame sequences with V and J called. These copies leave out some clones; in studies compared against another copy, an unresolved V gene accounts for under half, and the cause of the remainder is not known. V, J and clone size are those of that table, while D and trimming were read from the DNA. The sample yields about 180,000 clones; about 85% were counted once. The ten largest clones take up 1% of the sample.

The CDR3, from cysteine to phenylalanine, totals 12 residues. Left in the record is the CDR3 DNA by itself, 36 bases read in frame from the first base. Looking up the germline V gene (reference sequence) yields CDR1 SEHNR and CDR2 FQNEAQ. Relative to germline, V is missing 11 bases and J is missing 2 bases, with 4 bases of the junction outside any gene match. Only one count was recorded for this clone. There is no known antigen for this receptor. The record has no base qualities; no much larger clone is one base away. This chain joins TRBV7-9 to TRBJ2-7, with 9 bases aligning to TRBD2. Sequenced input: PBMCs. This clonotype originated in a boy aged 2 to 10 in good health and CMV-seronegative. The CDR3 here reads CAGGGRAYEQYF. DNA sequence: TGTGCCGGGGGCGGGAGGGCCTACGAGCAGTACTTC. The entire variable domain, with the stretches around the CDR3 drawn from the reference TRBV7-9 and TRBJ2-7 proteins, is DTGVSQNPRHKITKRGQNVTFRCDPISEHNRLYWYRQTLGQGPEFLTYFQNEAQLEKSRLLSDRFSAERPKGSFSTLEIQRTEQGDSAMYLCAGGGRAYEQYFGPGTRLTVT.